This TCR beta chain was identified during a study of T-cell memory formation after mild COVID-19. Germline V gene sequence: CDR1 SGHTA, CDR2 FQGNSA. The CDR3 is 16 residues long. With V trimmed by 2 bases and J by 5 bases, 7 bases remained unmatched. TCRdb reprocessed the 5' RACE reads via MiXCR and lists one record per CDR3 protein. The repertoire holds around 320,000 distinct CDR3 sequences, with 28% as singletons. In its sample, this clonotype was seen a few times. The rearrangement uses TRBV7-2 and TRBJ2-1; 9 nucleotides agree with TRBD2. The sequencing sample was made of PBMCs or a T cell subset sorted from them (not recorded which). The sequence was collected from an adult woman who had mild COVID-19 (a few samples of this study predate the infection). Cell type and time point are not known. The CDR3 here is CASSLNRLAVHNEQFF. As DNA, the CDR3 is TGTGCCAGCAGCTTAAACCGACTAGCGGTTCACAATGAGCAGTTCTTC. Supplemented by reference TRBV7-2 and TRBJ2-1, the full variable domain reads GAGVSQSPSNKVTEKGKDVELRCDPISGHTALYWYRQSLGQGLEFLIYFQGNSAPDKSGLPSDRFSAERTGGSVSTLTIQRTQQEDSAVYLCASSLNRLAVHNEQFFGPGTRLTVL.